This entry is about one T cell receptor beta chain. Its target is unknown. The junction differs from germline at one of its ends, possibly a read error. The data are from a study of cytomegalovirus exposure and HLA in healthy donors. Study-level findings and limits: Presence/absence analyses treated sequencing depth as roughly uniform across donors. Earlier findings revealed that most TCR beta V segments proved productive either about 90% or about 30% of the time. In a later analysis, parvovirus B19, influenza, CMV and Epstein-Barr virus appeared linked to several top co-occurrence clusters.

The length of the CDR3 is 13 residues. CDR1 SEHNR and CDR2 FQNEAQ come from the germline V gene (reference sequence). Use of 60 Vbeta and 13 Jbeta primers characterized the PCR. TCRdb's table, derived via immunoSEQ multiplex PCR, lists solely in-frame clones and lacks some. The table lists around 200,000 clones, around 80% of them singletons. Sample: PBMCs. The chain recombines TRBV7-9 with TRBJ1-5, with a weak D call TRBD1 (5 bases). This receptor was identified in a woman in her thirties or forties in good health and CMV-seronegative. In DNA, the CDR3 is TGTTCCAGCAGCCCGGGGGTAATTCAGCCCCAGCATTTT. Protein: CSSSPGVIQPQHF.